This TCR beta chain was found in a study of identical twins. Study findings and constraints: Cord blood beta clonotypes present at high abundance carried fewer insertions; no such pattern appeared in memory repertoires.

MiXCR, applied by TCRdb to the 5' RACE reads, yields one record per CDR3 protein. The sample lists approximately 600,000 distinct CDR3 sequences, roughly 9.9% occurring once. The CDR3 is 17 residues long. Germline V gene sequence: CDR1 MNHEY, CDR2 SMNVEV (reference sequence). V shed 3 bases and J shed 4 bases, with 18 bases lying between them. Regarding this clonotype: The antigen is not known.

The sample was also reused in another study, on yellow fever vaccine responses in identical twins. From that report: Among the twins, the vaccine T cell response reportedly seemed partly convergent and partly personalized.

The source is a young woman in good health. Specimen: PBMCs. The V call is TRBV27, the J call TRBJ2-2; D remains unclear. The CDR3 sequence is CASSLRLHASVTGELFF. The CDR3 DNA reads TGTGCCAGCAGTTTGCGTTTACACGCCTCCGTCACCGGGGAGCTGTTTTTT.